This T cell receptor beta chain came from a study of shared clonotypes between healthy human individuals (TCRdb year 2020). Background for the entire study: Three men and a couple of women, aged 18 to 49 years, made up the cohort. For each donor, three plates each were used for CD4 naive and CD4 memory, two plates were used for CD8 naive, and one plate was used for CD8 memory. The study deeply sequenced blood TCR repertoires of several healthy adults to estimate repertoire size and the extent of clonotype sharing between individuals. To increase sequencing depth and limit assay-specific biases, different laboratories used diverse techniques to prepare libraries and sequence TCR repertoires. Between about 0.85 and 8.9 billion PBMCs per donor were obtained by leukapheresis. Here is what the overall study found, with its caveats: Pairwise subsampling indicated that sequencing depth was expected to affect the degree of clonotype sharing among donors. Compared with non-shared clonotypes, the clonotypes found in all four sorted-subset donors had higher generation probabilities. Naive subsets generally had larger estimated clonotype richness than memory subsets. Only blood was sampled, and tissue TCR repertoires likely differ from those in blood. Even with the large sequencing depth, rarefaction of the sorted-subset datasets indicated that sequencing was incomplete. Because the study included a small number of donors, the genetic and exposure-history diversity represented was limited. When several donors were compared, the shared fraction of clonotypes was about 5.4% for naive CD4, less than 4% for naive CD8, roughly 2.3% for memory CD4, and about 0.36% for memory CD8.

As concerns this clone: It lacks a known antigen. No much larger clonotype is one base removed from it; base qualities were not supplied.

For the CD8 naive samples, CD45RO-negative cells were positively selected for CCR7, yielding a CD45RA+CCR7+ population from which TemRA cells were excluded. The donors were healthy, HIV-negative adults who had no recently reported acute infections or vaccinations. Every donor was a Caucasian adult living in Nashville, Tennessee, USA. Blood was collected by leukapheresis, and PBMCs were isolated by Ficoll-Histopaque density gradient centrifugation and then cryopreserved in liquid nitrogen vapor phase. Analytical flow cytometry was used to check the purity and quantity of each magnetically sorted T cell population. Genomic DNA was isolated from each sorted fraction and quantified by UV absorbance on a Nanodrop 2000c. Using the deep immunoSEQ assay, multiplex PCR amplified TCR CDR3 regions from genomic DNA. Genomic DNA extracted from each cell subset was distributed evenly over all wells of several immunoSEQ 96-well plates, and each plate served as one replicate. For sorted subsets, each replicate PCR was loaded with 200 ng genomic DNA, equivalent to 25,000 to 30,000 T cell genomes. Purified libraries were quantified with a Qubit 3.0 fluorometer, sized on a Bioanalyzer 2100, and re-quantified with the KAPA Library Quantification kit. A separate single-read 150-cycle Illumina NextSeq 550 flow cell was used to sequence each immunoSEQ 96-well plate. On the authors' methods: Because the immunoSEQ output included only junctional sequences and no quality scores, the filtering could not be the same as the filtering used for full-length reads. Sequences were annotated with PyIR, a Python wrapper for IgBLAST v1.9, using IMGT germline references to assign V/J genes and CDR3. Reads were filtered out if the reads had weak V/J assignments (E-value above 1e-6), no CDR3, stop codons, out-of-frame junctions, or ambiguous translated residues. A V3J clonotype was defined by an identical inferred V gene, J gene, and CDR3 amino acid sequence. To compute the percentage overlap between repertoires, the number of shared unique clonotypes was divided by the size of the smaller repertoire. Richness of each repertoire was evaluated using RTK rarefaction, the Chao1 estimator, and Recon v2.1 estimates of unobserved clonotypes. For all TCRbeta clonotypes obtained by the gDNA method from a few donors, generation probabilities were computed with OLGA. The clones in this table, taken by TCRdb from immuneACCESS, are in-frame only. Not every clone is retained; where verified, under half of the shortfall comes from an unresolved V gene, and the cause of the rest is unknown. That table supplies the V and J calls and clone size; D and trimming were determined from the DNA. The sample table contains under 2,000,000 clones; only one count was recorded for about 95% of them. The ten largest clones represent 1.2% of the sample.

Taken from cysteine to phenylalanine, the CDR3 has 18 residues. Here the CDR3 DNA is all that survives: 54 bases in frame from base 1. Reading the germline V gene gives CDR1 SGHRS and CDR2 YFSETQ. Trimming takes 0 bases from V and 5 bases from J, and the germline ends sit 23 bases apart. Sequencing input: naive CD8+ T cells sorted from blood. Reading the label with the study, this specimen's cell subset or site is: CD45RA+CCR7+. The chain is encoded by TRBV5-1 joined to TRBJ1-2; TRBD1 might be the D gene, on 5 matching bases. The sequence derives from a man aged 18-30 years in good health. The CDR3 protein is CASSLGTGQSLTLYGYTF. The DNA reads as follows: TGCGCCAGCAGCTTGGGAACCGGACAAAGCCTTACTCTATATGGCTACACCTTC. The CDR3 plus the reference TRBV5-1 and TRBJ1-2 genes for the other parts give the full variable domain: KAGVTQTPRYLIKTRGQQVTLSCSPISGHRSVSWYQQTPGQGLQFLFEYFSETQRNKGNFPGRFSGRQFSNSRSEMNVSTLELGDSALYLCASSLGTGQSLTLYGYTFGSGTRLTVV.